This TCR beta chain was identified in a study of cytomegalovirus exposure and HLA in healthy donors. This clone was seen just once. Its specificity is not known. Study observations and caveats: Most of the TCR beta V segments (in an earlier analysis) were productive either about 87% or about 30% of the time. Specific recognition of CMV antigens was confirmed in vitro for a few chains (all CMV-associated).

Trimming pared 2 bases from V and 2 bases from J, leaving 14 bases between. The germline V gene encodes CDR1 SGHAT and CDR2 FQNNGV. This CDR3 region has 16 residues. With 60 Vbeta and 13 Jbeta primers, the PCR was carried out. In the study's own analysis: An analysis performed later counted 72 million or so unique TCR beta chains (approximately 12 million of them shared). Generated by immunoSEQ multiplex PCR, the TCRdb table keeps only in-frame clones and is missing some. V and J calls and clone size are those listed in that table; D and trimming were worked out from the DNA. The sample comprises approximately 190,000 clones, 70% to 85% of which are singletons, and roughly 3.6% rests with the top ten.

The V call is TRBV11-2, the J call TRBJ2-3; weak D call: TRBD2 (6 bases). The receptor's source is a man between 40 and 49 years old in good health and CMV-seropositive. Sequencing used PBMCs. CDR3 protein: CASSLQGAGNTDTQYF. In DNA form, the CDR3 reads TGTGCCAGCAGCTTACAGGGAGCGGGCAACACAGATACGCAGTATTTT.